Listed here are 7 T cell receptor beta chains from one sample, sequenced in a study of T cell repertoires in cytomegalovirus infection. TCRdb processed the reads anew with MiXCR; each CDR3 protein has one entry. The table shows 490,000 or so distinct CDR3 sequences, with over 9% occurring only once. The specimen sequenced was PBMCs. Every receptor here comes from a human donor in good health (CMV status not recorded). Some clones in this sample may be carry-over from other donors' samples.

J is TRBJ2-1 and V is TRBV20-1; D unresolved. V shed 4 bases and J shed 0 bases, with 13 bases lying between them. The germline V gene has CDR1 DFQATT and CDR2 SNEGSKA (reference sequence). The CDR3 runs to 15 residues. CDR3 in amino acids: CSAISSESSYNEQFF. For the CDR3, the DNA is TGCAGTGCTATCTCCTCAGAATCCTCCTACAATGAGCAGTTCTTC.

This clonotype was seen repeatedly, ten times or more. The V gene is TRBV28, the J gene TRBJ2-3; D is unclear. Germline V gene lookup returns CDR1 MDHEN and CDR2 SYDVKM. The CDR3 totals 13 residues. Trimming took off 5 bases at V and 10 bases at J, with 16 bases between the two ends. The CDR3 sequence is CASSPRLLDPQYF. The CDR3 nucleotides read TGTGCCAGCAGTCCACGTTTATTGGATCCGCAGTATTTT.

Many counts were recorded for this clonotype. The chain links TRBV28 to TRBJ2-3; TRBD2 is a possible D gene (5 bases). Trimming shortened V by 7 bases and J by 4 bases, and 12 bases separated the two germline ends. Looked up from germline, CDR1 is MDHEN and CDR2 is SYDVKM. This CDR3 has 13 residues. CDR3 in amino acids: CASTLEGADTQYF. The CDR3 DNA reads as TGTGCCAGCACCCTCGAGGGCGCAGATACGCAGTATTTT.

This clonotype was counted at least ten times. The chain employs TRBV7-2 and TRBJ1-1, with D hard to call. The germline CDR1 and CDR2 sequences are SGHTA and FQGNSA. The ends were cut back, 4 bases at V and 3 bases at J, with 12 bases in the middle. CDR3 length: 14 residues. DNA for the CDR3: TGTGCCAGCAGCTCCTTGCCGGGTGACACTGAAGCTTTCTTT. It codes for CASSSLPGDTEAFF.

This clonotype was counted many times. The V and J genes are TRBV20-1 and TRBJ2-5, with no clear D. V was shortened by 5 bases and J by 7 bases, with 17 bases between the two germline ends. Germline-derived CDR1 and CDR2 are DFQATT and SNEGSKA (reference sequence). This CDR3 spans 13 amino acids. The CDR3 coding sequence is TGCAGTGCTCGAACCCTCGGAGTTGGGACCCAGTACTTC. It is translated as CSARTLGVGTQYF.

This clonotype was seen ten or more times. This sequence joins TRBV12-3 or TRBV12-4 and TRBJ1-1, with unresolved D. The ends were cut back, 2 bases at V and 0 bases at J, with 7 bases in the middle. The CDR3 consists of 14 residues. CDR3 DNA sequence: TGTGCCAGCAGTTTACTGGGGATGAACACTGAAGCTTTCTTT. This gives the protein CASSLLGMNTEAFF.

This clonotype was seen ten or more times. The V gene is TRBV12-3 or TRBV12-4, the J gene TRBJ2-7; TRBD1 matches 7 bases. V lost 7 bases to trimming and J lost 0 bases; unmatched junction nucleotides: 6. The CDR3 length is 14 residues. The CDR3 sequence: CASTLDRSSYEQYF. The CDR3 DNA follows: TGTGCCAGCACCCTGGACAGGAGCTCCTACGAGCAGTACTTC.